The 20 T cell receptor beta chains below were found in one sample sequenced in a study of cytomegalovirus exposure and HLA in healthy donors. 60 Vbeta and 13 Jbeta primers were used in PCR. Sequencing used immunoSEQ multiplex PCR; TCRdb keeps in-frame clones, though not all of them. The sample's table shows about 52,000 clones. The sample taken for sequencing was PBMCs. All receptors come from a woman in her forties or fifties in good health and CMV-seropositive.

V usage is TRBV5-8 and J usage is TRBJ1-5; D not resolved. V shed 4 bases and J shed 1 base, with 12 bases lying between them. This CDR3 spans 15 amino acids. The V gene's germline CDR1 is SGHTS and CDR2 YDEGEE. CDR3 coding DNA: TGTGCCAGCAGCCTCGGGAGGCTCAGCAATCAGCCCCAGCATTTT. It yields the protein CASSLGRLSNQPQHF.

Points on this clone: The germline gene is not matched at one end of the junction; a read error may be the cause. This chain connects TRBV4-2 to TRBJ2-5, with 8 positions matching TRBD2. Germline V gives CDR1 LGHNA, CDR2 YNFKEQ. The CDR3 has 13 amino acids. CDR3 in amino acids: CASSQSGSGVWHF. The CDR3 DNA follows: TGTGCCAGCAGCCAGAGCGGGAGCGGGGTCTGGCACTTC.

V and J are TRBV6-5 and TRBJ1-1; 10 bases match TRBD1. V shed 7 bases and J 7 bases; nucleotides not matched to a gene: 3. Germline values: CDR1 MNHEY, CDR2 SVGAGI. The CDR3 has 12 residues. CDR3 coding DNA: TGTGCCAGCACGGGACAGGGGAGTGAAGCTTTCTTT. As protein: CASTGQGSEAFF.

The genes are TRBV28 and TRBJ2-3; 11 bases match TRBD2. J was trimmed by 0 bases and V by 5 bases; bases with no gene match: 7. CDR1 is MDHEN, CDR2 SYDVKM, per germline. This CDR3 has 17 residues. CDR3 sequence (DNA): TGTGCCAGCAGTGTATCTGGGACTAGCGGTAGCACAGATACGCAGTATTTT. Its protein product is CASSVSGTSGSTDTQYF.

A remark on this clone: The same CDR3 also results from other DNA sequences found in this sample. V is TRBV4-3 and J is TRBJ2-7, with a possible D match to TRBD1 (6 bases). The length of the CDR3 is 15 residues. Germline V gene lookup returns CDR1 LGHNA and CDR2 YSLEER. Trimming took 4 bases from V and 1 from J, leaving 14 bases between them. DNA for the CDR3: TGCGCCAGCAGCCCGGATTTACAGGGATCCTACGAGCAGTACTTC. Translation gives CASSPDLQGSYEQYF.

The chain uses TRBV5-6 and TRBJ1-2; TRBD1 matches at 10 bases. Trimming cost V 4 bases and J 4 bases; bases outside gene matches: 19. Germline CDR1 reads SGHDT; CDR2 reads YYEEEE. The CDR3 sequence is 19 residues long. This chain's CDR3 is CASSTTSGTGAWLVYGYTF. In DNA, the CDR3 is TGTGCCAGCAGCACGACCTCCGGGACAGGGGCATGGTTGGTCTATGGCTACACCTTC.

V gene TRBV2 combines with J gene TRBJ1-5, with a possible D match to TRBD1 (6 bases). Germline values: CDR1 SNHLY, CDR2 FYNNEI. Trimming removed 5 bases at V and 3 bases at J, with 14 bases between. The CDR3 covers 15 residues. The CDR3 nucleotides read TGTGCCAGCAGTCAAACAGGGAGGGACAATCAGCCCCAGCATTTT. Translated: CASSQTGRDNQPQHF.

The CDR3 region is CASSPDSRQTQYF. CDR3 DNA sequence: TGTGCCAGCAGTCCGGACTCCCGTCAGACCCAGTACTTC. The chain uses TRBV28 and TRBJ2-5, with D possibly matching TRBD2 (5 bases). Germline loops: CDR1 MDHEN, CDR2 SYDVKM. This CDR3 comprises 13 residues. Trimming stripped 5 bases from V and 6 bases from J, with 13 bases between.

The rearrangement uses TRBV4-3 and TRBJ1-1; perhaps TRBD1 as D (6 bases). CDR1 and CDR2 from the germline V gene are LGHNA and YSLEER. V lost 0 bases to trimming and J lost 6 bases, with 11 bases between them. The CDR3 covers 14 residues. The chain's CDR3 is CASSQDSQGSEAFF. The CDR3 DNA is TGCGCCAGCAGCCAAGATTCGCAGGGGTCTGAAGCTTTCTTT.

The genes are TRBV19 and TRBJ1-6; D is ambiguous. Trimming pared 3 bases from V and 4 bases from J, leaving 10 bases between. The CDR3 loop spans 15 amino acids. Germline V gives CDR1 LNHDA, CDR2 SQIVND (reference sequence). CDR3 sequence reads: CASSMYSGYNSPLHF. The CDR3 coding sequence is TGTGCCAGTAGTATGTATTCCGGGTATAATTCACCCCTCCACTTT.

This rearrangement joins TRBV11-2 to TRBJ1-1; D perhaps matches TRBD1 (5 bases). V was shortened by 5 bases and J by 4 bases, with 17 bases between the two germline ends. Germline-derived CDR1 and CDR2 are SGHAT and FQNNGV. This CDR3 has 15 amino acids. This CDR3 reads CASSRGGFVGTEAFF. Written as DNA, the CDR3 is TGTGCCAGCAGCCGGGGGGGATTCGTAGGCACTGAAGCTTTCTTT.

The rearrangement joins TRBV2 to TRBJ2-1; maybe TRBD2 (6 bases). The V end lost 6 bases, the J end lost 3 bases, and 12 bases lay between the germline ends. The CDR3 spans 14 residues. Germline V gives CDR1 SNHLY, CDR2 FYNNEI. The CDR3 region has the DNA TGTGCCAGCAGGTCCGGGACTCTCTACAATGAGCAGTTCTTC. Protein: CASRSGTLYNEQFF.

The CDR3 DNA is TGTGCCAGCAGCCAGGGGCATGGCCAGCCCCAGCATTTT. As protein: CASSQGHGQPQHF. The chain has TRBV7-3 and TRBJ1-5; maybe TRBD1 (6 bases). The V gene's germline CDR1 is SGHTA and CDR2 FQGTGA. This CDR3 is built from 13 residues. V lost 5 bases, J lost 7 bases, and 12 bases lay in between.

The chain joins TRBV14 to TRBJ2-7, with D uncertain. This CDR3 spans 14 amino acids. Trimming took off 0 bases at V and 2 bases at J, with 8 bases between the two ends. CDR1 and CDR2 from the germline V gene are SGHDN and FVKESK. CDR3 sequence: CASSQDSLAYEQYF. The CDR3 DNA follows: TGTGCCAGCAGCCAAGATAGCCTAGCCTACGAGCAGTACTTC.

The chain uses TRBV5-6 and TRBJ1-4; D unclear. CDR1 is SGHDT and CDR2 is YYEEEE in the germline V gene. V was cut by 2 bases and J by 5 bases, with 13 bases left in between. CDR3 size: 15 residues. This CDR3 reads CASSFGLDNNEKLFF. CDR3 in DNA: TGTGCCAGCAGCTTCGGACTCGATAACAATGAAAAACTGTTTTTT. The full variable domain, completed using reference TRBV5-6 and TRBJ1-4, is DAGVTQSPTHLIKTRGQQVTLRCSPKSGHDTVSWYQQALGQGPQFIFQYYEEEERQRGNFPDRFSGHQFPNYSSELNVNALLLGDSALYLCASSFGLDNNEKLFFGSGTQLSVL.

The rearrangement links TRBV6-5 to TRBJ1-1, with D uncertain. Germline CDR1 and CDR2: MNHEY and SVGAGI. The ends were cut back, 6 bases at V and 1 base at J, with 9 bases in the middle. The CDR3 contains 13 residues. The CDR3, as DNA: TGTGCCAGCAGGGACTCTGGGAACACTGAAGCTTTCTTT. Its protein product is CASRDSGNTEAFF.

Turning to this clone: An end of the junction does not agree with germline; a read error may underlie this. The sample carries other DNA sequences with the same CDR3. This chain links TRBV28 with TRBJ1-2, with D perhaps matching TRBD1 (5 bases). CDR1 MDHEN and CDR2 SYDVKM come from the germline V gene. The CDR3 is 13 residues long. DNA of the CDR3: TGTGCCAGCGCTAAGGGGAAGTATTATGGTTACACCTTC. Translating it yields CASAKGKYYGYTF.

The chain employs TRBV7-9 and TRBJ1-1, with unresolved D. The V gene lost 4 bases and the J gene lost 1 base, with 13 bases spanning the gap. Germline CDR1 and CDR2: SEHNR and FQNEAQ (reference sequence). CDR3 length: 15 residues. The CDR3 nucleotides are TGTGCCAGCAGCTACTACGAGGGCGGGAACACTGAAGCTTTCTTT. Translated, it gives CASSYYEGGNTEAFF.

The chain uses TRBV6-5 and TRBJ1-2; a possible D gene is TRBD1 (5 bases). V lost 5 bases and J 8 bases, leaving 12 bases between the germline ends. Germline V gene sequence: CDR1 MNHEY, CDR2 SVGAGI. The CDR3 totals 12 residues. The CDR3 region has the DNA TGTGCCAGCAGTACGGGAGGGGTGGGCTACACCTTC. Translating it yields CASSTGGVGYTF.

The chain couples TRBV6-5 to TRBJ1-2; 8 nucleotides align to TRBD1. V lost 2 bases to trimming and J lost 5 bases; unmatched junction nucleotides: 7. Germline loops: CDR1 MNHEY, CDR2 SVGAGI. The CDR3 is made up of 15 amino acids. The CDR3 reads CASSYTLGQEYGYTF. The CDR3 DNA sequence: TGTGCCAGCAGTTACACCCTGGGACAGGAGTATGGCTACACCTTC.